This T cell receptor (beta chain) was observed in a study of shared clonotypes between healthy human individuals. Deep-level running was used for the assay. Sequencing was performed with immunoSEQ multiplex PCR; in TCRdb, only in-frame clones are kept and a portion is missing. The sample yields roughly 500,000 clones, around 73% seen once. A few counts support this clone. Other DNA sequences in this sample translate to the same CDR3. The ends were cut back, 6 bases at V and 1 base at J, with 4 bases in the middle. This CDR3 has 11 residues. From germline, CDR1 is SEHNR and CDR2 FQNEAQ (reference sequence).

Input material: PBMCs. This TCR derives from a woman between 40 and 50 years old in good health. Some clones in this sample may be carry-over from other donors' samples. This chain links TRBV7-9 with TRBJ2-7; no firm D call. CDR3 sequence reads: CASSPSYEQYF. CDR3 in DNA: TGTGCCAGCAGTCCGTCCTACGAGCAGTACTTC.